One and the same sample provided the 10 T cell receptor beta chains below, sequenced in a study of blood T cell repertoires in COVID-19. Sequencing used immunoSEQ multiplex PCR; TCRdb keeps in-frame clones, though not all of them. The sample carries under 200,000 clones, approximately 91% recorded once. Sequencing was performed on peripheral blood. All receptors derive from a man aged 18 to 29 with acute or convalescent COVID-19.

This chain connects TRBV11-2 to TRBJ2-7; no clear D gene. The CDR3 extends over 14 amino acids. Between the trimmed V and J ends, which lost 1 base and 0 bases, there was a span of 7 bases. Germline values: CDR1 SGHAT, CDR2 FQNNGV. CDR3 sequence: CASSLGQVSYEQYF. Written as DNA, the CDR3 is TGTGCCAGCAGCTTAGGGCAGGTCTCCTACGAGCAGTACTTC.

On this clone: The same CDR3 is also encoded by other DNA sequences in this sample. This chain links TRBV5-6 with TRBJ2-2; D is undetermined. This CDR3 comprises 11 residues. Trimming shortened V by 1 base and J by 8 bases, and 3 bases separated the two germline ends. Germline assignment: CDR1 SGHDT and CDR2 YYEEEE. CDR3 sequence (DNA): TGTGCCAGCAGCTTGTCGGGGGAGCTGTTTTTT. It specifies CASSLSGELFF.

The rearrangement uses TRBV6-1 and TRBJ2-7; D may be TRBD2 (5 bases). Trimming pared 0 bases from V and 3 bases from J, leaving 9 bases between. Germline CDR1 MNHNS, CDR2 SASEGT. The CDR3 sequence is 14 residues long. The CDR3 reads CASSEAERYYEQYF. The CDR3 region has the DNA TGTGCCAGCAGTGAAGCCGAGCGGTACTACGAGCAGTACTTC.

This chain joins TRBV11-3 and TRBJ1-1, with unresolved D. This CDR3 is 13 amino acids long. Per germline, CDR1 SGHNT and CDR2 YENEEA. Trimming left V 1 base short and J 4 bases short, with 7 bases between. This chain's CDR3 is CASSLVGVTEAFF. CDR3 in DNA: TGTGCCAGCAGCTTAGTTGGAGTCACTGAAGCTTTCTTT.

This clone was observed once. CDR3 sequence (DNA): TGTGCCAGCAGCTTCAACGGGGATGATGGCTACACCTTC. Translated, it gives CASSFNGDDGYTF. This chain uses TRBV5-5 with TRBJ1-2; D gene ambiguous. The CDR3 extends over 13 amino acids. Germline CDR1 reads SGHKS; CDR2 reads YYEKEE (reference sequence). The V end lost 2 bases, the J end lost 6 bases, and 11 bases lay between the germline ends. Full variable domain (outside the CDR3, taken from reference TRBV5-5 and TRBJ1-2): DAGVTQSPTHLIKTRGQQVTLRCSPISGHKSVSWYQQVLGQGPQFIFQYYEKEERGRGNFPDRFSARQFPNYSSELNVNALLLGDSALYLCASSFNGDDGYTFGSGTRLTVV.

This rearrangement joins TRBV27 to TRBJ2-2; TRBD2 might be the D (6 bases). The CDR3 spans 15 residues. Trimming took 0 bases from V and 2 from J, leaving 7 bases between them. In germline, CDR1 is MNHEY, CDR2 SMNVEV (reference sequence). The CDR3 loop reads CASSLSGLNTGELFF. The CDR3 DNA sequence: TGTGCCAGCAGTTTATCCGGACTAAACACCGGGGAGCTGTTTTTT.

V usage is TRBV7-9 and J usage is TRBJ1-1, with D maybe TRBD1 (5 bases). Trimming stripped 1 base from V and 4 bases from J, with 16 bases between. The CDR3 runs 16 residues. Germline loops: CDR1 SEHNR, CDR2 FQNEAQ (reference sequence). The CDR3 DNA is TGTGCCAGCAGCTTAGGTCAGGGCGGAGGGAGCACTGAAGCTTTCTTT. Residues: CASSLGQGGGSTEAFF.

The rearrangement links TRBV27 to TRBJ2-5, with D perhaps matching TRBD2 (5 bases). The germline CDR1 and CDR2 sequences are MNHEY and SMNVEV (reference sequence). The ends were cut back, 4 bases at V and 7 bases at J, with 16 bases in the middle. The CDR3 is 14 amino acids. This CDR3 reads CASSYGVGEGTQYF. The CDR3 DNA is TGTGCCAGCAGTTACGGAGTGGGAGAGGGGACCCAGTACTTC.

This clone was picked up one time. CDR3 sequence (DNA): TGTGCCAGCAGTTTACGGCGGGATCAGCCCCAGCATTTT. This translates into CASSLRRDQPQHF. The V gene is TRBV6-6, the J gene TRBJ1-5, with D uncertain. CDR3 length equals 13 residues. V was clipped by 4 bases and J by 5 bases, with 9 bases between them. CDR1 MNHNY and CDR2 SVGAGI come from the germline V gene (reference sequence).

This sequence joins TRBV7-9 and TRBJ1-2; the match to TRBD1 covers 9 bases. The CDR3 length is 14 residues. Germline assignment: CDR1 SEHNR and CDR2 FQNEAQ (reference sequence). V was clipped by 6 bases and J by 3 bases; unmatched bases: 5. The DNA for the CDR3 is TGTGCCAGCAGTCATACAGGGGGCGACTATGGCTACACCTTC. This gives the protein CASSHTGGDYGYTF.